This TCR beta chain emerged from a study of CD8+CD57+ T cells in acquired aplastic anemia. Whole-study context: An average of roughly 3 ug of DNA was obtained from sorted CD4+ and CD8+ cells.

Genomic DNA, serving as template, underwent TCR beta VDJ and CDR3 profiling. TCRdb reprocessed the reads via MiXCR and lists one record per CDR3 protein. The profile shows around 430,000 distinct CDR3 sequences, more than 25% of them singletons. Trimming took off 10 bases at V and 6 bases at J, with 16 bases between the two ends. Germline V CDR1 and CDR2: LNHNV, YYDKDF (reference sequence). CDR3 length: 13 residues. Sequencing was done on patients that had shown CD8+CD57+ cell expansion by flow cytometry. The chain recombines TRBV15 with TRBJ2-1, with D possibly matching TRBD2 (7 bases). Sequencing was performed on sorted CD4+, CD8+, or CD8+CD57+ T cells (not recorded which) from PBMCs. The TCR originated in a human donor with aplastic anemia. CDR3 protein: CASKRGGGNEQFF. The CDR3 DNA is TGTGCCAGCAAGAGGGGGGGGGGCAATGAGCAGTTCTTC.